The source of this TCR beta chain is a study of vaccination and CD4 T cells after COVID-19. For the study at large: Samples taken post-COVID came a median around 100 days after diagnosis, ranging from 35 to 161. Treatment of control cultures consisted of a CEFX pool, an HIV-1 Nef pool, or no peptide.

Treatment indicated: roughly 10-day PBMC culture with coronavirus spike peptide pools or control peptides (ViraFEST assay). ViraFEST expanded antigen-specific T cells with peptide pools, then sequenced TCRs. In its sample, this clonotype ranks as large. As yet, its antigen is unknown. CD4+ T cells that had been cultured provided DNA sequenced with the Oncomine TCR Beta short-read assay. It was cultured CD4+ T cells from which genomic DNA was extracted. TCRdb re-analysed the PCR reads in MiXCR, keeping a single row per CDR3 protein. This sample carries approximately 4,100 distinct CDR3 sequences, about 20% of them seen once, and the ten largest clones take under 30%. The germline V gene has CDR1 MNHNS and CDR2 SASEGT. This CDR3 spans 11 amino acids. Trimming took 8 bases from V and 7 from J, leaving 12 bases between them.

The sequencing input was CD4+ T cells from blood, cultured in vitro. The chain joins TRBV6-1 to TRBJ2-7; D is possibly TRBD1 (6 bases). This receptor was obtained from a human donor who had recovered from COVID-19. CDR3 residues: CASSDSREQYF. CDR3 bases: TGTGCCAGCTCGGACAGTCGGGAGCAGTACTTC.